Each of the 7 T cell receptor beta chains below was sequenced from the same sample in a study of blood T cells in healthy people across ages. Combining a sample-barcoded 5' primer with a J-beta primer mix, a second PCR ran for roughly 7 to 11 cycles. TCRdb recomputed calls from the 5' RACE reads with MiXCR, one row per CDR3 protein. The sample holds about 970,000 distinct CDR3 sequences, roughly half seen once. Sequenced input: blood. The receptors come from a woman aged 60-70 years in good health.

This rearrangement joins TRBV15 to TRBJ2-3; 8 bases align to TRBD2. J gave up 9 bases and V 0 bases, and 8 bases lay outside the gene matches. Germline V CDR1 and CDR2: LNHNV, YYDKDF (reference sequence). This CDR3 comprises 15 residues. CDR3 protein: CATSRDQTGRATQYF. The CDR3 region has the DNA TGTGCCACCAGCAGAGATCAAACCGGGAGGGCCACGCAGTATTTT. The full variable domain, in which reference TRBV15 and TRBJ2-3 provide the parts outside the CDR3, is DAMVIQNPRYQVTQFGKPVTLSCSQTLNHNVMYWYQQKSSQAPKLLFHYYDKDFNNEADTPDNFQSRRPNTSFCFLDIRSPGLGDTAMYLCATSRDQTGRATQYFGPGTRLTVL.

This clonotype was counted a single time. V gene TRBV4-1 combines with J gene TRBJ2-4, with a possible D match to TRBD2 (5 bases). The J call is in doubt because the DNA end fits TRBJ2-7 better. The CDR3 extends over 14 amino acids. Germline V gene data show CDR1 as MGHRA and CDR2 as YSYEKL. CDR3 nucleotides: TGCGCCAGCAGCCAGAGGGTACCCCTCTACGAGCAGTACTTC. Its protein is CASSQRVPLYEQYF.

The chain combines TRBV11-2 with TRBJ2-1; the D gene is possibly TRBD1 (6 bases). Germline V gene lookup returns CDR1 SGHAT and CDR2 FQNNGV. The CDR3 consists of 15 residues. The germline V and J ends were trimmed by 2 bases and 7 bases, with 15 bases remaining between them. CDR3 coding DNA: TGTGCCAGCAGCTTATCAACAGGGATTCAAAATGAGCAGTTCTTC. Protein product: CASSLSTGIQNEQFF. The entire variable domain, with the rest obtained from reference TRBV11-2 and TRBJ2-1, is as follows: EAGVAQSPRYKIIEKRQSVAFWCNPISGHATLYWYQQILGQGPKLLIQFQNNGVVDDSQLPKDRFSAERLKGVDSTLKIQPAKLEDSAVYLCASSLSTGIQNEQFFGPGTRLTVL.

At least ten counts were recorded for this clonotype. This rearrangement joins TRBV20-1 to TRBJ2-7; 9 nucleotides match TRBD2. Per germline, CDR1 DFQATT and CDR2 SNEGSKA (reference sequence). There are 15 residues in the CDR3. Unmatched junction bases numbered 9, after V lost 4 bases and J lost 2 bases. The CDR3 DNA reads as TGCAGTGCTAACCCCCCTCTAGCGGGGCCCTACGAGCAGTACTTC. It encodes CSANPPLAGPYEQYF.

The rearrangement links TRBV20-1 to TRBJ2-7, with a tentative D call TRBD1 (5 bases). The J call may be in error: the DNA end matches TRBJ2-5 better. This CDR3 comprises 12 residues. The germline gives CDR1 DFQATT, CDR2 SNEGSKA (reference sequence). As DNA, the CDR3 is TGCAGTGCTAGCAGGGTCGGAGAGACCCAGTACTTC. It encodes CSASRVGETQYF.

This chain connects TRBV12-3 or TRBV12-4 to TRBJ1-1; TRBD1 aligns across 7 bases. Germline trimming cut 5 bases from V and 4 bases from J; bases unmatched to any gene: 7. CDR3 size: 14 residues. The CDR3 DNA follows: TGTGCCAGCAGTGAGTACAGGGGAGGCACTGAAGCTTTCTTT. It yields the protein CASSEYRGGTEAFF.

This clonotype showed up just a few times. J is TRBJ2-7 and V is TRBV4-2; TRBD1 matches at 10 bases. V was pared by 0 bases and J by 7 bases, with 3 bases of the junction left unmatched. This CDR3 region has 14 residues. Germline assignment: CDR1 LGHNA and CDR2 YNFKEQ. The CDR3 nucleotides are TGTGCCAGCAGCCAAGACCGGGACAGGGGAGAGCAGTACTTC. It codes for CASSQDRDRGEQYF.